This entry is about one TCR beta chain. Its antigen is not identified. The data originate from a study of blood T cells in healthy people across ages. Study-level findings and limits: The unknown donor CMV status may have confounded expanded clonotype changes.

The ends were cut back, 2 bases at V and 2 bases at J, with 15 bases in the middle. This CDR3 comprises 17 residues. CDR1 is SEHNR, CDR2 FQNEAQ, per germline (reference sequence). The second PCR ran about 6 to 12 cycles with a sample-barcoded 5' primer and J-beta primers. TCRdb fed the 5' RACE reads into MiXCR, producing one record per CDR3 protein. The data show hundreds of thousands of distinct CDR3 sequences, less than 35% seen once. This TCR came from a woman of 80 years or more in good health. This chain links TRBV7-9 with TRBJ2-2; the D call may be TRBD1 or TRBD2 (5 bases each). Sample: blood. CDR3 protein: CASSLRGEGINTGELFF. The CDR3, as DNA: TGTGCCAGCAGCTTACGAGGGGAAGGGATAAACACCGGGGAGCTGTTTTTT.